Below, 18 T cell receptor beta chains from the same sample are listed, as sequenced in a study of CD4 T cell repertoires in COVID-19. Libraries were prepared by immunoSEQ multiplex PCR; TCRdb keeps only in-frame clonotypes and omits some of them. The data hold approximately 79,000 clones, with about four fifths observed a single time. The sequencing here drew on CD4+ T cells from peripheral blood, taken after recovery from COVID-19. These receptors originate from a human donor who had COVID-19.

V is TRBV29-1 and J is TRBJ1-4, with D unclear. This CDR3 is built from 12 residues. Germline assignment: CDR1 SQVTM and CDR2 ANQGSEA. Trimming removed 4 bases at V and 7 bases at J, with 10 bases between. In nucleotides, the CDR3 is TGCAGCGTTGTGGTCTGGGGTGAAAAACTGTTTTTT. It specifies CSVVVWGEKLFF.

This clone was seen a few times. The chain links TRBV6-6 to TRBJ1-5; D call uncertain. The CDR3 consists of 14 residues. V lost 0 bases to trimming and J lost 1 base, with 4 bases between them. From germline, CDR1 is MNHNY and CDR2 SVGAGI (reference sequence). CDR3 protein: CASSYSESNQPQHF. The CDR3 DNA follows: TGTGCCAGCAGTTACTCGGAGAGCAATCAGCCCCAGCATTTT.

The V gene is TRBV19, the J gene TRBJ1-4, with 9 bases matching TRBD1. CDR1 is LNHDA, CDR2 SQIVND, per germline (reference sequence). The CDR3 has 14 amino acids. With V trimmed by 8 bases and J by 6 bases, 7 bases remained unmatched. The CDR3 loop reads CASWTGEWDEKLFF. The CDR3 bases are TGTGCCAGTTGGACAGGGGAGTGGGATGAAAAACTGTTTTTT.

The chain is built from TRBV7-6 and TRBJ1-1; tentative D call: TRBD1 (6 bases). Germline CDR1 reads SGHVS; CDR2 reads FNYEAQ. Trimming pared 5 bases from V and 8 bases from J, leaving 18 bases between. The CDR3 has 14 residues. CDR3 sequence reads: CASSPEAGDTEAFF. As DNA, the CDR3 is TGTGCCAGCAGCCCCGAGGCAGGGGATACGGAAGCTTTCTTT. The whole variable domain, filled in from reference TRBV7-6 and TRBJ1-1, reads GAGVSQSPRYKVTKRGQDVALRCDPISGHVSLYWYRQALGQGPEFLTYFNYEAQQDKSGLPNDRFSAERPEGSISTLTIQRTEQRDSAMYRCASSPEAGDTEAFFGQGTRLTVV.

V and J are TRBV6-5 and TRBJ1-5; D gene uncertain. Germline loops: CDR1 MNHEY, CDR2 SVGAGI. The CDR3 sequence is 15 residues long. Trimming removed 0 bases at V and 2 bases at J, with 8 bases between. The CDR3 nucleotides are TGTGCCAGCAGTTACTCGATCGTAGGCAATCAGCCCCAGCATTTT. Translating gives CASSYSIVGNQPQHF.

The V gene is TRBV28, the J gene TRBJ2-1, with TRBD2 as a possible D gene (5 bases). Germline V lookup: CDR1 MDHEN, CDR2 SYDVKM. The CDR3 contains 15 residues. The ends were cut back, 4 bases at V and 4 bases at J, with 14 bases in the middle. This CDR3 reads CASSSGADVYNEQFF. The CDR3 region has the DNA TGTGCCAGCAGTTCCGGAGCGGATGTTTACAATGAGCAGTTCTTC.

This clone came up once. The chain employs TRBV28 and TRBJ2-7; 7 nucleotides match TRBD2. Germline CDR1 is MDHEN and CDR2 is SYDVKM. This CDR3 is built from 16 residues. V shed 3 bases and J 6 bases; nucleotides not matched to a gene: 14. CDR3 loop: CASSFPSGTTGGEQYF. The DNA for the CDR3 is TGTGCCAGCAGTTTCCCCTCGGGTACGACGGGAGGCGAGCAGTACTTC.

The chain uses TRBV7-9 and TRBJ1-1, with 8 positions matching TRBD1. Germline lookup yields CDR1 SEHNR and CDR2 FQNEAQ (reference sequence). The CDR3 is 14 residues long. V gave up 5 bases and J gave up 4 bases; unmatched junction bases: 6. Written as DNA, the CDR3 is TGTGCCAGCAGCGCAGGGGGCGCGGCCACTGAAGCTTTCTTT. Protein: CASSAGGAATEAFF.

CDR3 residues: CASSRLMNTEAFF. The CDR3 DNA sequence: TGTGCCAGCAGTCGGCTAATGAACACTGAAGCTTTCTTT. The chain is built from TRBV6-5 and TRBJ1-1, with no clear D. The length of the CDR3 is 13 residues. From germline, CDR1 is MNHEY and CDR2 SVGAGI. Trimming took 5 bases from V and 0 from J, leaving 7 bases between them.

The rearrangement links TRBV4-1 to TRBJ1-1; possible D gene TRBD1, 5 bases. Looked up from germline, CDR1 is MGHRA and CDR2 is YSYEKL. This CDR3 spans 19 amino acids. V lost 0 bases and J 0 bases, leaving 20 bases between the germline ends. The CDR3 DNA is TGCGCCAGCAGCCAAGAAGGGACTCACAGCGGGGCGATGAACACTGAAGCTTTCTTT. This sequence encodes CASSQEGTHSGAMNTEAFF.

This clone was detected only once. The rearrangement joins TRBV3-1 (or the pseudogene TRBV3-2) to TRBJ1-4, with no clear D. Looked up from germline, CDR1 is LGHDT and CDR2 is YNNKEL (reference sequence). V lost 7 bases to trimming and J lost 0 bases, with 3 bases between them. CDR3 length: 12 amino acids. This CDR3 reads CASTTTNEKLFF. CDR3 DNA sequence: TGTGCCAGCACTACAACTAATGAAAAACTGTTTTTT.

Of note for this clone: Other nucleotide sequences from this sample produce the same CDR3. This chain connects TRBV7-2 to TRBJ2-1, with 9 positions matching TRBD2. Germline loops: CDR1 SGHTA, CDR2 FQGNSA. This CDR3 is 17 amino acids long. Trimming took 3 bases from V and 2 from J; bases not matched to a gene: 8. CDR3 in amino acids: CASSFQAGGPPYNEQFF. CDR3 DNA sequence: TGTGCCAGCAGCTTTCAAGCGGGAGGCCCCCCCTACAATGAGCAGTTCTTC.

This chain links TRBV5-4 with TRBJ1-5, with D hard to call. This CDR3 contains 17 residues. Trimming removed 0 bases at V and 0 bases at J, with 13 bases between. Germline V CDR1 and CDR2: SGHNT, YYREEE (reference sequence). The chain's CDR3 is CASSLGPVGYSNQPQHF. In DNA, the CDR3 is TGTGCCAGCAGCTTGGGACCTGTCGGGTATAGCAATCAGCCCCAGCATTTT.

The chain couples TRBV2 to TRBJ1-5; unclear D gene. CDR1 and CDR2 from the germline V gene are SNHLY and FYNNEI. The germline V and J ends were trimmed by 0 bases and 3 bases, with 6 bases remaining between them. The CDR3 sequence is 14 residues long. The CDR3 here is CASSEAGINQPQHF. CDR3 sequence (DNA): TGTGCCAGCAGTGAAGCAGGGATCAATCAGCCCCAGCATTTT.

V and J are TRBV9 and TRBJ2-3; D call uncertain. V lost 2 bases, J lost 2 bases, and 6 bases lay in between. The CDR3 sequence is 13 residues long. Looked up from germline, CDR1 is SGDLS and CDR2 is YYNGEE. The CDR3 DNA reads TGTGCCAGCAGCGTTCTTAACACAGATACGCAGTATTTT. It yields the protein CASSVLNTDTQYF.

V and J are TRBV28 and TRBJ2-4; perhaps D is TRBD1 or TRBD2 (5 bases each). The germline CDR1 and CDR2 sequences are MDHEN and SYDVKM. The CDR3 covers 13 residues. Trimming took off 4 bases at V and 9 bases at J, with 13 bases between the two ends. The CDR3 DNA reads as TGTGCCAGCAGTTCGAACCCTGGGGGCATTCAGTACTTC. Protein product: CASSSNPGGIQYF.

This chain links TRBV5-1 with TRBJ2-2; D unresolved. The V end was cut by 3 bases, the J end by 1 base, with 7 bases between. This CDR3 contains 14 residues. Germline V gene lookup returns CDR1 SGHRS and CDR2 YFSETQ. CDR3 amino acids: CASSSTVNTGELFF. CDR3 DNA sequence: TGCGCCAGCAGCTCCACTGTGAACACCGGGGAGCTGTTTTTT.

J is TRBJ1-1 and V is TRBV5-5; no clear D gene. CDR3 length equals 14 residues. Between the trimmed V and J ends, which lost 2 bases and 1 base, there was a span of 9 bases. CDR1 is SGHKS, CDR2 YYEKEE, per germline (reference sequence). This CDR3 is CASSFRVSNTEAFF. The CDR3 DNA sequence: TGTGCCAGCAGCTTCCGGGTCTCGAACACTGAAGCTTTCTTT.